A single sample gave rise to the 29 T cell receptor beta chains below, sequenced in a study of cytomegalovirus exposure and HLA in healthy donors. This PCR relied on a set of 60 Vbeta primers and 13 Jbeta primers. Profiled with immunoSEQ multiplex PCR; TCRdb holds only in-frame clones, not every one. This sample carries some 98,000 clones, 80% to 85% of them seen once, and the ten largest clones take about 1.5%. Specimen: PBMCs. These receptors all stem from a man in his forties in good health and CMV-seronegative.

The chain links TRBV9 to TRBJ2-7, with TRBD1 matching over 7 bases. CDR1 is SGDLS, CDR2 YYNGEE, per germline. The CDR3 runs to 15 residues. The trim removed 0 bases at V and 1 base at J, leaving 4 bases unmatched. The CDR3: CASSVATGISYEQYF. The CDR3 DNA reads TGTGCCAGCAGCGTAGCGACAGGGATATCCTACGAGCAGTACTTC.

This clone has only a few counts. The chain joins TRBV10-3 to TRBJ2-3; D possibly corresponds to TRBD1 (6 bases). Trimming cost V 3 bases and J 8 bases, with 9 bases left between them. The CDR3 length is 12 residues. Germline CDR1 and CDR2: ENHRY and SYGVKD. CDR3 sequence (DNA): TGTGCCATCAGTGATGGACAGAGTACGCAGTATTTT. Its protein is CAISDGQSTQYF.

The CDR3 region is CASSVRAGGTSYEQYF. The DNA for the CDR3 is TGTGCCAGTAGTGTCCGAGCGGGGGGGACCTCCTACGAGCAGTACTTC. The chain combines TRBV19 with TRBJ2-7; 10 nucleotides match TRBD2. The CDR3 length is 16 residues. The V segment lost 5 bases and the J segment 0 bases; nucleotides outside the gene matches: 7. CDR1 is LNHDA and CDR2 is SQIVND in the germline V gene (reference sequence).

The chain has TRBV5-8 and TRBJ2-1; 9 bases match TRBD2. This CDR3 has 15 residues. V was pared by 6 bases and J by 4 bases, with 8 bases of the junction left unmatched. In germline, CDR1 is SGHTS, CDR2 YDEGEE. The CDR3 nucleotides are TGTGCCAGCACCCGGACCAGCGGGGGGTACAATGAGCAGTTCTTC. The encoded protein is CASTRTSGGYNEQFF.

This chain links TRBV9 with TRBJ2-1; TRBD2 matches 12 bases. CDR1 is SGDLS and CDR2 is YYNGEE in the germline V gene. With V trimmed by 4 bases and J by 5 bases, 4 bases remained unmatched. The CDR3 contains 15 residues. CDR3 DNA: TGTGCCAGCAGCTCAGGACTAGCGGGGAACAATGAGCAGTTCTTC. The encoded protein is CASSSGLAGNNEQFF.

The genes are TRBV9 and TRBJ2-4, with D perhaps TRBD1 (6 bases). The length of the CDR3 is 14 residues. Germline lookup yields CDR1 SGDLS and CDR2 YYNGEE. V lost 0 bases and J 5 bases, leaving 9 bases between the germline ends. CDR3 in DNA: TGTGCCAGCAGCGTAGGGGCAGGGGAAAACATTCAGTACTTC. It is translated as CASSVGAGENIQYF. The whole variable domain, remainder taken from reference TRBV9 and TRBJ2-4, is DSGVTQTPKHLITATGQRVTLRCSPRSGDLSVYWYQQSLDQGLQFLIQYYNGEERAKGNILERFSAQQFPDLHSELNLSSLELGDSALYFCASSVGAGENIQYFGAGTRLSVL.

The chain's CDR3 is CASSSNGDTGELFF. DNA for the CDR3: TGTGCCAGCAGCTCAAACGGGGACACCGGGGAGCTGTTTTTT. The chain recombines TRBV7-3 with TRBJ2-2; possible D gene TRBD2, 5 bases. The germline gives CDR1 SGHTA, CDR2 FQGTGA. Trimming took 4 bases from V and 3 from J, leaving 9 bases between them. The CDR3 is made up of 14 amino acids.

The chain links TRBV4-3 to TRBJ1-2, with 8 bases lining up with TRBD1. Germline V gives CDR1 LGHNA, CDR2 YSLEER. This CDR3 has 17 residues. Unmatched junction bases numbered 10, after V lost 0 bases and J lost 4 bases. The CDR3 sequence is CASSQEGGQGAIYGYTF. CDR3 DNA sequence: TGCGCCAGCAGCCAAGAGGGGGGGCAGGGGGCGATCTATGGCTACACCTTC.

CDR3 residues: CASSLGGGVGETQYF. In nucleotides, the CDR3 is TGCGCCAGCAGCCTAGGGGGTGGCGTTGGAGAGACCCAGTACTTC. The chain has TRBV4-1 and TRBJ2-5; maybe TRBD1 (6 bases). CDR1 is MGHRA, CDR2 YSYEKL, per germline. The CDR3 has 15 residues. Deletions cut 4 bases from V and 4 bases from J, with 16 bases between.

This rearrangement joins TRBV6-1 to TRBJ1-4; D is perhaps TRBD1 (5 bases). V was pared by 6 bases and J by 8 bases, with 19 bases between. Germline lookup yields CDR1 MNHNS and CDR2 SASEGT. The CDR3 consists of 15 residues. The CDR3, as DNA: TGTGCCAGCAGGGACTACGGGGGGATGGGGGAAAAACTGTTTTTT. Translated: CASRDYGGMGEKLFF.

The V and J genes are TRBV18 and TRBJ1-2; D ambiguous. The V gene lost 0 bases and the J gene lost 4 bases, with 9 bases spanning the gap. Germline lookup yields CDR1 KGHSH and CDR2 LQKENI. The CDR3 runs 14 residues. In DNA, the CDR3 is TGTGCCAGCTCACCACCGCAAACGGTCTATGGCTACACCTTC. Protein product: CASSPPQTVYGYTF.

This clone was picked up a small number of times. This chain links TRBV15 with TRBJ2-2; no reliable D call. Deletions cut 9 bases from V and 6 bases from J, with 14 bases between. The CDR3 extends over 13 amino acids. Germline V gene data show CDR1 as LNHNV and CDR2 as YYDKDF (reference sequence). CDR3 nucleotide sequence: TGTGCCACATCAGCGATCGGAGCCGGGGAGCTGTTTTTT. Its translation is CATSAIGAGELFF. Using reference TRBV15 and TRBJ2-2 for the parts outside the CDR3, the full variable domain is DAMVIQNPRYQVTQFGKPVTLSCSQTLNHNVMYWYQQKSSQAPKLLFHYYDKDFNNEADTPDNFQSRRPNTSFCFLDIRSPGLGDTAMYLCATSAIGAGELFFGEGSRLTVL.

J is TRBJ1-2 and V is TRBV6-5, with D maybe TRBD1 (5 bases). The V end was cut by 4 bases, the J end by 4 bases, with 16 bases between. This CDR3 contains 15 residues. Germline CDR1 MNHEY, CDR2 SVGAGI. The CDR3 loop is CASSSQTQGFYGYTF. DNA of the CDR3: TGTGCCAGCAGTTCCCAAACCCAGGGATTCTATGGCTACACCTTC.

This clone was seen a few times. The genes are TRBV2 and TRBJ2-1; the match to TRBD1 covers 12 bases. Trimming removed 6 bases from V and 6 bases from J; junction bases left unmatched: 6. Germline V gene lookup returns CDR1 SNHLY and CDR2 FYNNEI. The CDR3 totals 15 residues. The CDR3 nucleotides are TGTGCCAGCAGGGGACAGGGGGCGAAGTTCAATGAGCAGTTCTTC. Translated: CASRGQGAKFNEQFF.

The J gene is TRBJ1-4, the V gene TRBV27; D call uncertain. Germline V gene sequence: CDR1 MNHEY, CDR2 SMNVEV (reference sequence). The CDR3 is 15 amino acids. Trimming pared 3 bases from V and 6 bases from J, leaving 14 bases between. CDR3 DNA sequence: TGTGCCAGCAGTTTTATAGGGAAGGAGGATGAAAAACTGTTTTTT. Amino acid sequence: CASSFIGKEDEKLFF.

This clone was seen just once. This chain connects TRBV6-1 to TRBJ2-1; a possible D gene is TRBD1 (6 bases). V was cut by 4 bases and J by 1 base, with 8 bases left in between. From germline, CDR1 is MNHNS and CDR2 SASEGT. The CDR3 length is 14 residues. The CDR3 loop is CASSVDSSYNEQFF. The CDR3 DNA sequence: TGTGCCAGCAGTGTGGACAGTTCCTACAATGAGCAGTTCTTC.

The chain employs TRBV6-5 and TRBJ1-1, with a possible D match to TRBD1 (6 bases). The CDR3 covers 15 residues. CDR1 is MNHEY, CDR2 SVGAGI, per germline. The germline V and J ends were trimmed by 0 bases and 5 bases, with 13 bases remaining between them. The CDR3 nucleotides read TGTGCCAGCAGTTACTCGACTACAGGGTTGACTGAAGCTTTCTTT. It translates to CASSYSTTGLTEAFF.

This clone came up once. The gene calls are TRBV7-2 and TRBJ2-7; 8 nucleotides line up with TRBD1. Germline CDR1 SGHTA, CDR2 FQGNSA. Trimming removed 1 base from V and 4 bases from J; junction bases left unmatched: 6. CDR3 length equals 15 residues. CDR3 DNA: TGTGCCAGCAGCTTAGTTTCTGACAGGGGATACGAGCAGTACTTC. Its protein product is CASSLVSDRGYEQYF. The entire variable domain, with the rest obtained from reference TRBV7-2 and TRBJ2-7, is as follows: GAGVSQSPSNKVTEKGKDVELRCDPISGHTALYWYRQSLGQGLEFLIYFQGNSAPDKSGLPSDRFSAERTGGSVSTLTIQRTQQEDSAVYLCASSLVSDRGYEQYFGPGTRLTVT.

The CDR3 loop reads CATSGLLDRARGAGYTF. The CDR3 bases are TGTGCCACCAGCGGACTATTAGACCGGGCCAGAGGGGCTGGCTACACCTTC. The V and J genes are TRBV15 and TRBJ1-2; D is perhaps TRBD1 (5 bases). Germline V gives CDR1 LNHNV, CDR2 YYDKDF (reference sequence). The CDR3 has 17 residues. V shed 5 bases and J shed 7 bases, with 26 bases lying between them.

V is TRBV7-9 and J is TRBJ1-2; 10 nucleotides match TRBD1. CDR3 length: 19 residues. V lost 4 bases and J lost 3; bases outside the gene matches: 17. Per germline, CDR1 SEHNR and CDR2 FQNEAQ (reference sequence). CDR3 DNA: TGTGCCAGCAGCTCGTTCTTATCTGGGACAGGGGCTGATTACTATGGCTACACCTTC. Its protein is CASSSFLSGTGADYYGYTF.

This chain uses TRBV9 with TRBJ1-6, with D unclear. Trimming removed 0 bases from V and 8 bases from J, with 12 bases in between. The germline gives CDR1 SGDLS, CDR2 YYNGEE. This CDR3 is 15 amino acids long. In DNA form, the CDR3 reads TGTGCCAGCAGCGTAGAGTCCCGGGGATATTCACCCCTCCACTTT. It translates to CASSVESRGYSPLHF.

The gene calls are TRBV18 and TRBJ1-1; D possibly corresponds to TRBD1 (6 bases). This CDR3 is built from 12 residues. Germline V gene sequence: CDR1 KGHSH, CDR2 LQKENI. With 4 bases removed from V and 6 bases from J, the gap between germline ends came to 9 bases. This CDR3 reads CASSHGQPEAFF. The CDR3 DNA is TGTGCCAGCTCACATGGACAGCCTGAAGCTTTCTTT.

The gene calls are TRBV11-1 and TRBJ2-3; 7 nucleotides agree with TRBD2. V trimming: 2 bases; J trimming: 6 bases; junction bases outside the gene matches: 8. The CDR3 extends over 15 amino acids. Germline lookup yields CDR1 SGHAT and CDR2 FQDESV (reference sequence). CDR3 region: CASSLTTGGMDTQYF. CDR3 nucleotide sequence: TGTGCCAGCAGCTTAACGACGGGGGGAATGGATACGCAGTATTTT.

The V and J genes are TRBV27 and TRBJ2-7, with 7 bases lining up with TRBD1. V lost 4 bases to trimming and J lost 3 bases; unmatched junction nucleotides: 6. CDR1 is MNHEY, CDR2 SMNVEV, per germline (reference sequence). This CDR3 has 14 residues. The CDR3 DNA follows: TGTGCCAGCAGTTACCTTGGACAGGACTACGAGCAGTACTTC. Amino acids: CASSYLGQDYEQYF.

V usage is TRBV7-3 and J usage is TRBJ1-1; 7 bases are shared with TRBD1. The CDR3 totals 16 residues. The junction had 7 bases not matched to a gene; V was cut back by 1 base and J by 2 bases. The V gene's germline CDR1 is SGHTA and CDR2 FQGTGA. CDR3 sequence reads: CASSLIGGQPNTEAFF. CDR3 bases: TGTGCCAGCAGCTTAATCGGGGGACAGCCTAACACTGAAGCTTTCTTT.

The chain couples TRBV29-1 to TRBJ1-1; D ambiguous. V lost 3 bases to trimming and J lost 4 bases, with 15 bases between them. CDR1 and CDR2 (germline): SQVTM, ANQGSEA. The CDR3 consists of 14 residues. Here the CDR3 DNA reads TGCAGCGTTGAGGTTAGATTGGTATTCACTGAAGCTTTCTTT. Translated: CSVEVRLVFTEAFF.

V is TRBV28 and J is TRBJ1-6, with TRBD1 matching 7 bases. The CDR3 contains 15 residues. Looked up from germline, CDR1 is MDHEN and CDR2 is SYDVKM. Losses at the gene ends were 4 bases for V and 6 bases for J; bases not matched to a gene: 6. The CDR3 is CASSWLNRGNSPLHF. The CDR3 DNA sequence: TGTGCCAGCAGTTGGTTAAACAGGGGTAATTCACCCCTCCACTTT. Variable domain in full (rest from reference TRBV28 and TRBJ1-6): DVKVTQSSRYLVKRTGEKVFLECVQDMDHENMFWYRQDPGLGLRLIYFSYDVKMKEKGDIPEGYSVSREKKERFSLILESASTNQTSMYLCASSWLNRGNSPLHFGNGTRLTVT.

The chain has TRBV6-5 and TRBJ2-7, with TRBD2 matching 9 bases. Trimming cost V 0 bases and J 2 bases; bases outside gene matches: 5. Germline lookup yields CDR1 MNHEY and CDR2 SVGAGI. CDR3 length: 16 amino acids. CDR3 residues: CASSYSRASGAYEQYF. In nucleotides, the CDR3 is TGTGCCAGCAGTTACTCGAGGGCTAGCGGGGCCTACGAGCAGTACTTC.

This chain uses TRBV5-1 with TRBJ1-6, with D perhaps TRBD1 (5 bases). The V gene's germline CDR1 is SGHRS and CDR2 YFSETQ. This CDR3 has 15 residues. Trimming removed 0 bases at V and 5 bases at J, with 9 bases between. DNA for the CDR3: TGCGCCAGCAGCTTGGGGACACCGGATAATTCACCCCTCCACTTT. Translated, it gives CASSLGTPDNSPLHF.